The 3 T cell receptor beta chains presented below share a single source sample, sequenced in a study of blood T cell repertoires in COVID-19. Assay used: immunoSEQ multiplex PCR; TCRdb lists only in-frame clones, some missing. The sample includes over 85,000 clones, more than 65% of them seen just once. The sequenced sample was peripheral blood. The receptor set was obtained from a woman at least 80 years old with acute or convalescent COVID-19.

The V gene is TRBV10-2, the J gene TRBJ2-1; 10 bases agree with TRBD2. Per germline, CDR1 WSHSY and CDR2 SAAADI. This CDR3 spans 16 amino acids. V lost 6 bases, J lost 3 bases, and 8 bases stayed unmatched. CDR3 amino acids: CASSKDLAGDYNEQFF. CDR3 coding DNA: TGCGCCAGCAGCAAGGATCTAGCGGGGGACTACAATGAGCAGTTCTTC.

This chain joins TRBV7-2 and TRBJ2-4, with unresolved D. Germline loops: CDR1 SGHTA, CDR2 FQGNSA. Trimming removed 5 bases from V and 4 bases from J, with 15 bases in between. This CDR3 is built from 15 residues. The CDR3 bases are TGTGCCAGCAGCCCCTTCGAATATCTAAAAAACATTCAGTACTTC. Protein: CASSPFEYLKNIQYF.

This clone showed up just once. The gene calls are TRBV4-2 and TRBJ2-5; 7 positions agree with TRBD1. The V gene's germline CDR1 is LGHNA and CDR2 YNFKEQ. V lost 1 base, J lost 5 bases, and 4 bases stayed unmatched. The CDR3 is 14 residues long. CDR3 protein: CASSQGQGWETQYF. CDR3 in DNA: TGTGCCAGCAGCCAAGGACAGGGTTGGGAGACCCAGTACTTC.